This T cell receptor (beta chain) is from a study of T cell repertoires in aging, cancer and after chemotherapy. General study points: Across the chemotherapy interval, each cancer cohort showed higher median generation probability, suggesting thymic rebound. Age-matched healthy donors had significantly more diverse, less clonal blood TCR repertoires than untreated cancer patients. In cancer patients, declining TCR diversity with age involved lost richness and lost evenness.

This clonotype was seen a few times. Its antigen is still unknown. Peripheral blood genomic DNA, not sorted cells or RNA, was the template. A mixed TRB-A/B primer pool amplified rearranged TRB by multiplex touch-down PCR. TCRdb independently ran MiXCR on the multiplex PCR reads; one entry per CDR3 protein. The table includes nearly 2,500 distinct CDR3 sequences, roughly 30% detected once. Trimming at V came to 1 base and at J to 4 bases, leaving 9 bases not matched to a gene. This CDR3 has 17 amino acids. CDR1 is MDHEN, CDR2 SYDVKM, per germline. The sequence was obtained from a human donor in good health. The specimen sequenced was blood. The chain recombines TRBV28 with TRBJ2-2; 7 positions match TRBD2. CDR3: CASSLLFVGGPTGELFF. The CDR3 region has the DNA TGTGCCAGCAGTTTATTATTCGTGGGAGGGCCCACCGGGGAGCTGTTTTTT. Supplemented by reference TRBV28 and TRBJ2-2, the full variable domain reads DVKVTQSSRYLVKRTGEKVFLECVQDMDHENMFWYRQDPGLGLRLIYFSYDVKMKEKGDIPEGYSVSREKKERFSLILESASTNQTSMYLCASSLLFVGGPTGELFFGEGSRLTVL.